A selection of T cell receptor beta chains follows, all from one sample in a study of CD8 T cells in ankylosing spondylitis. MiXCR, run by TCRdb on the 5' RACE reads, gives a single entry per CDR3 protein. Among over 100,000 distinct CDR3 sequences, around 7% were seen once, and the ten largest hold less than 15%. What was sequenced was blood, either unsorted or a sorted T cell fraction (not recorded which). All receptors come from a male donor with ankylosing spondylitis or in good health (not recorded which). Each CDR3 is given with its conserved first and last residue. D genes are given only for firm matches. For some rows the clone size is stated as once, few or many, or as a class when expanded; others skip it.

J,size,D,V,DNA,CDR3
TRBJ2-7,many,NA,TRBV3-1,TGTGCCAGCAGCCAGGGCGGGTCTATCTACGAGCAGTACTTC,CASSQGGSIYEQYF
TRBJ2-1,many,TRBD2,TRBV24-1,TGTGCCACCAGTGGCACCGGGACTAGCGGTCCCGATGAGCAGTTCTTC,CATSGTGTSGPDEQFF
TRBJ2-3,many,TRBD2,TRBV7-2,TGTGCCAGCCATGGGGGGGAGAGCTATACAGATACGCAGTATTTT,CASHGGESYTDTQYF
TRBJ2-5,many,NA,TRBV29-1,TGCAGCGTTGATCTCGCTGCTAGGAAGACCCAGTACTTC,CSVDLAARKTQYF
TRBJ2-7,many,TRBD2,TRBV7-2,TGTGCCAGCAGCTTAGCGAGCGGGAGCGGCTACGAGCAGTACTTC,CASSLASGSGYEQYF
TRBJ2-2,many,TRBD2,TRBV20-1,TGCAGTGCCGGACTAGCGGGTTCCGGGGAGCTGTTTTTT,CSAGLAGSGELFF
TRBJ1-4,many,NA,TRBV7-8,TGTGCCAGCAGCTTAGCGGCAGCCCCTAATGAAAAACTGTTTTTT,CASSLAAAPNEKLFF
TRBJ2-3,many,NA,TRBV29-1,TGCAGCGTTGCTCCACGTCAGAGCACAGATACGCAGTATTTT,CSVAPRQSTDTQYF
TRBJ2-7,many,NA,TRBV24-1,TGTGCCACCAGTGACCGAAGAAGACCTACCTACGAGCAGTACTTC,CATSDRRRPTYEQYF
TRBJ2-1,many,NA,TRBV12-3/TRBV12-4,TGTGCCAGCAGTTTCCTTAGGGCCACTCAGTTCTTC,CASSFLRATQFF
TRBJ1-1,many,NA,TRBV6-1,TGTGCCAGCAGGATCGCAGGGGAGGTCACTGAAGCTTTCTTT,CASRIAGEVTEAFF
TRBJ2-7,many,NA,TRBV29-1,TGCAGCGCCAGCGGGCAGAGCTACGAGCAGTACTTC,CSASGQSYEQYF
TRBJ1-1,NA,NA,TRBV20-1,TGCAGTGCGCACCAGGGAGACACTGAAGCTTTCTTT,CSAHQGDTEAFF
TRBJ2-5,NA,TRBD2,TRBV5-4,TGTGCCAGCAGCTCTGGAGGACTAGCAAGGGAGACCCAGTACTTC,CASSSGGLARETQYF
TRBJ2-1,many,NA,TRBV5-1,TGCGCCAGCAGCTTGGGGGTAGCATTGTCCTACAATGAGCAGTTCTTC,CASSLGVALSYNEQFF
TRBJ1-1,many,NA,TRBV5-1,TGCGCCAGCAGCTTCGCTTGGGGAATGAACACTGAAGCTTTCTTT,CASSFAWGMNTEAFF
TRBJ2-7,many,NA,TRBV18,TGTGCCAGCTCACCTCCTGGGCCTGCCTACGAGCAGTACTTC,CASSPPGPAYEQYF
TRBJ2-3,many,NA,TRBV20-1,TGCAGTGCTAGAGTGTGGCAGCCTAGCACAGATACGCAGTATTTT,CSARVWQPSTDTQYF
TRBJ1-5,NA,TRBD1,TRBV20-1,TGCAGTGCTAGACGGGCAGGGGGCAAACAGCCCCAGCATTTT,CSARRAGGKQPQHF
TRBJ1-1,many,NA,TRBV5-5,TGTGCCAGCAGCTTGGGTCCCGTTGGGGGAGGGAGAAACACTGAAGCTTTCTTT,CASSLGPVGGGRNTEAFF
TRBJ1-1,many,NA,TRBV5-1,TGCGCCAGCAGCGCTACAAGGGATATGAACACTGAAGCTTTCTTT,CASSATRDMNTEAFF
TRBJ1-1,many,NA,TRBV6-5,TGTGCCAGCAGTTACGGGGAGAACACTGAAGCTTTCTTT,CASSYGENTEAFF
TRBJ1-2,many,NA,TRBV3-1,TGTGCCAGCAGCCAAGACAGGACCTGGGGCTACACCTTC,CASSQDRTWGYTF
TRBJ1-5,many,TRBD1,TRBV6-1,TGTGCCAGCAGGGACCGGACAGGGTCAAACCAGCCCCAGCATTTT,CASRDRTGSNQPQHF
TRBJ1-2,many,NA,TRBV20-1,TGCAGTGCTACGGGGAAGGGCAGCTATGGCTACACCTTC,CSATGKGSYGYTF
TRBJ2-7,many,TRBD1,TRBV7-9,TGTGCCAGCACCCCAGGACAGGGAAATGCCGAGCAGTACTTC,CASTPGQGNAEQYF
TRBJ2-4,many,NA,TRBV29-1,TGCAGCGGATATTATCGGACTCAAAACATTCAGTACTTC,CSGYYRTQNIQYF
TRBJ1-2,many,NA,TRBV29-1,TGCAGCGGGGGGACCTCTAGTGGCTACACCTTC,CSGGTSSGYTF
TRBJ2-3,many,TRBD2,TRBV20-1,TGCAGTGCTGGACTAGCGGCCACCCGGGGCGATACGCAGTATTTT,CSAGLAATRGDTQYF
TRBJ2-2,NA,TRBD2,TRBV7-2,TGTGCCAGCAGACGAGCGGGAGAACCCACGACCGGGGAGCTGTTTTTT,CASRRAGEPTTGELFF
TRBJ2-2,many,TRBD2,TRBV20-1,TGCAGTGTCCCGGGGGGGACCGGGGAGCTGTTTTTT,CSVPGGTGELFF